This T cell receptor (beta chain) was found in a study of cytomegalovirus exposure and HLA in healthy donors. Regarding the study as a whole: Sequencing depth roughly uniform across donors was assumed in presence/absence analyses. In vitro data verified a few CMV-associated chains as specific for CMV antigens. Follow-up analysis later connected one missense variant in DCLRE1C with trimming of TCR beta V- and J-genes.

This CDR3 has 15 residues. Germline V gene sequence: CDR1 SEHNR, CDR2 FQNEAQ (reference sequence). With 1 base clipped from V and 8 bases from J, the junction kept 8 bases outside the gene matches. Primers: 60 Vbeta forward and 13 Jbeta reverse. Repertoires were generated with immunoSEQ multiplex PCR, while TCRdb's copy carries only in-frame clones and drops some. The sample contains 100,000 or so clones, roughly 70% of which appear only once. This clone has a single count. The antigen is not known. Sequenced: PBMCs. The sequence derives from a man aged 35 to 55 in good health and CMV-seropositive. This chain connects TRBV7-9 to TRBJ2-1, with 7 bases lining up with TRBD2. The CDR3 coding sequence is TGTGCCAGCAGCTTAGAATTGGGAGGGAGCGATGAGCAGTTCTTC. It yields the protein CASSLELGGSDEQFF.